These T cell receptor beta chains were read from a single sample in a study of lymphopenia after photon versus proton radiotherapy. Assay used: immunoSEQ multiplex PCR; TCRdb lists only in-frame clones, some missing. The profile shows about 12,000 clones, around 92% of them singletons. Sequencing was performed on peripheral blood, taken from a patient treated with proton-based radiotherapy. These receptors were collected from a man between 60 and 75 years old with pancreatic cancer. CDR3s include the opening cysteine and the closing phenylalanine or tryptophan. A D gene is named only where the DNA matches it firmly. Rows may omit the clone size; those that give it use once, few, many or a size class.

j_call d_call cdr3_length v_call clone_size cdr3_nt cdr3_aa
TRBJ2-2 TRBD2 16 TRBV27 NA TGTGCCAGCAGTTTATTAGCGGGAGGGTTGACCGGGGAGCTGTTTTTT CASSLLAGGLTGELFF
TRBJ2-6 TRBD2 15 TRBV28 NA TGTGCCAGCACCCCGGGAGGGTCTGGGGCCAACGTCCTGACTTTC CASTPGGSGANVLTF
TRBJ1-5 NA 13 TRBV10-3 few TGTGCCATCGGGGAAAGCTCCAATCAGCCCCAGCATTTT CAIGESSNQPQHF
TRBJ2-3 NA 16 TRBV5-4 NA TGTGCCAGCAGCCCTCGGGGCAGGGCGAATCCAGATACGCAGTATTTT CASSPRGRANPDTQYF
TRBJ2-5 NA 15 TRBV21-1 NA TGTGCCAGCAGCAAAGATCACAGGGGACGAGAGACCCAGTACTTC CASSKDHRGRETQYF
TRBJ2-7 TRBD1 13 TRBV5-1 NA TGCGCCAGCAGCACGACAGGGTATCGCGAGCAGTACTTC CASSTTGYREQYF
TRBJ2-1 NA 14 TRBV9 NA TGTGCCAGCAGCGCGACAAGCGGGTACAATGAGCAGTTCTTC CASSATSGYNEQFF
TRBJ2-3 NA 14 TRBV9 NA TGTGCCAGCAGCCCAGGGGTGATCGCAGATACGCAGTATTTT CASSPGVIADTQYF
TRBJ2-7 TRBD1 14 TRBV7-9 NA TGTGCCAGCAGCTTAGGGGGACAGGAGTACGAGCAGTACTTC CASSLGGQEYEQYF
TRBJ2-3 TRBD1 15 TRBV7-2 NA TGTGCCAGCAGCCGACGGACAGGGAGAACAGATACGCAGTATTTT CASSRRTGRTDTQYF
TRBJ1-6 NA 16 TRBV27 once TGTGCCAGCAGTTTATCCCCAGGGGTTGTCAATTCACCCCTCCACTTT CASSLSPGVVNSPLHF
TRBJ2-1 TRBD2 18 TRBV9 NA TGTGCCAGCAGCGTAGCTACTAGCGGGAGGGCACTTTACAATGAGCAGTTCTTC CASSVATSGRALYNEQFF
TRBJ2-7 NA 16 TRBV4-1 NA TGCGCCAGCAGCCCCCGGCTGGACTGGCAGGCCTACGAGCAGTACTTC CASSPRLDWQAYEQYF
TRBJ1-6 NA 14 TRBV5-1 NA TGCGCCAGCAGCTTGGGACAGGAAAATTCACCCCTCCACTTT CASSLGQENSPLHF
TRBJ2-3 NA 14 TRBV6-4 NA TGTGCCAGCAGCGCCTCGGGTAATAGAGATACGCAGTATTTT CASSASGNRDTQYF
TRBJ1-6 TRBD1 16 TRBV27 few TGTGCCAGCAGTTTATCCAGGGGGAGGAATAATTCACCCCTCCACTTT CASSLSRGRNNSPLHF
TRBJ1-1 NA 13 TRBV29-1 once TGCAGCGCAAGCCAGAGGGGGGGGGTTGAAGCTTTCTTT CSASQRGGVEAFF
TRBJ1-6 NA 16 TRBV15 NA TGTGCCACCAGCAGAGCCGGGACACTAAGGAATTCACCCCTCCACTTT CATSRAGTLRNSPLHF
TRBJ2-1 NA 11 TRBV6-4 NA TGTGCCGGGAGGAGGTACAATGAGCAGTTCTTC CAGRRYNEQFF
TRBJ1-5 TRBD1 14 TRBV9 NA TGTGCCAGCAGCTTGACAGGGGACAATCAGCCCCAGCATTTT CASSLTGDNQPQHF
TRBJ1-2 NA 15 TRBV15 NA TGTGCCACCAGCCTGGGGGGGGAGGGCCACTATGGCTACACCTTC CATSLGGEGHYGYTF
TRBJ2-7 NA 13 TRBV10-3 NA TGTGCCATCAGTGAGGGTTTTCCCTACGAGCAGTACTTC CAISEGFPYEQYF
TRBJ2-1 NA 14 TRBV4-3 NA TGCGCCAGCAGCCAAGATGCCAGCGAGGATGAGCAGTTCTTC CASSQDASEDEQFF
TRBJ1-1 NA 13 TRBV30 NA TGTGCCTGGATCCTAGAGTGGAACACTGAAGCTTTCTTT CAWILEWNTEAFF
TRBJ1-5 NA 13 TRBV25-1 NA TGTGCCAGCAGATCGGATTTAGACCAGCCCCAGCATTTT CASRSDLDQPQHF
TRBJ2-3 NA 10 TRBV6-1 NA TGTGCCAGCGGGGACCTTACGCAGTATTTT CASGDLTQYF
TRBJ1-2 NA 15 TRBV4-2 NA TGTGCCAGCAGCCAAGATCGAGGAGATTACTATGGCTACACCTTC CASSQDRGDYYGYTF
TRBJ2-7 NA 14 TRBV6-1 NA TGTGCCACCGAGGGCGGGACAAGTTTCGCCGAGCAGTACTTC CATEGGTSFAEQYF
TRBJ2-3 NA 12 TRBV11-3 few TGTGCCAGCGGGGGGCGCACAGATACGCAGTATTTT CASGGRTDTQYF